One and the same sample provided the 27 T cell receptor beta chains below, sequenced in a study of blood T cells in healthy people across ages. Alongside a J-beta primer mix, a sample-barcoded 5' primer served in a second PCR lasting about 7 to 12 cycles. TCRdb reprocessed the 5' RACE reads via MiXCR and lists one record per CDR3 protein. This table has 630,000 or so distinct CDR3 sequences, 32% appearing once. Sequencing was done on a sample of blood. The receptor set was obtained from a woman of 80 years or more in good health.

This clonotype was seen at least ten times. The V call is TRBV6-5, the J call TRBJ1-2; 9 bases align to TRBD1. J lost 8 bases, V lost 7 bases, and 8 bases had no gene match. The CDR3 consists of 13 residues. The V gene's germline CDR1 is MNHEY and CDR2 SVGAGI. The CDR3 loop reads CASIAGTGWGYTF. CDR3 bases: TGTGCCAGCATCGCCGGGACAGGGTGGGGCTACACCTTC.

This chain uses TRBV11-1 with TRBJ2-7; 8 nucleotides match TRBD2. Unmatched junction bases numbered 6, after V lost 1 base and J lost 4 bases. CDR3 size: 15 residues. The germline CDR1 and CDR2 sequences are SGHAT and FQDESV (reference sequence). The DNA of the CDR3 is TGTGCCAGCAGCTTAGGAGTAAGCGGGAGTTACGAGCAGTACTTC. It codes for CASSLGVSGSYEQYF.

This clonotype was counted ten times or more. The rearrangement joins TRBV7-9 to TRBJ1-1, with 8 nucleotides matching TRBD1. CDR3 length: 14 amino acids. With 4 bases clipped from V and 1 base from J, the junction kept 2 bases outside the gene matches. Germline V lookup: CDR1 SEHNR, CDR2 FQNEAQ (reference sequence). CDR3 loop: CASSSGQANTEAFF. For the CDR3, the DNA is TGTGCCAGCAGCTCGGGACAGGCGAACACTGAAGCTTTCTTT.

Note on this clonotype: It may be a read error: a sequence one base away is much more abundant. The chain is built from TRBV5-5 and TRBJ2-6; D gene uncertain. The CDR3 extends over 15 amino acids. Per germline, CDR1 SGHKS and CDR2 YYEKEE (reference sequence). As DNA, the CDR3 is TGTGCCGGCAGTTTGCTCGGCGCTGGGGCCAACGTCCTGACTTTC. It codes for CAGSLLGAGANVLTF.

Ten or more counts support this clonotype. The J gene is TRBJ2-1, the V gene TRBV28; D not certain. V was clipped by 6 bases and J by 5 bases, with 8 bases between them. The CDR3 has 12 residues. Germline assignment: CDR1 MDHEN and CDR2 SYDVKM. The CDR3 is CASRNQNNEQFF. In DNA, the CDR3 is TGTGCCAGCAGGAATCAAAACAATGAGCAGTTCTTC.

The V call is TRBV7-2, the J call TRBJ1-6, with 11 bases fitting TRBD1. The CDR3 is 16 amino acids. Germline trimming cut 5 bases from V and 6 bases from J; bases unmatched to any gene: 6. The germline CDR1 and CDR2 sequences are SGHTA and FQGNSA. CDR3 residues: CASSRTGGRGNSPLHF. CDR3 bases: TGTGCCAGCAGCCGGACAGGGGGCCGGGGTAATTCACCCCTCCACTTT. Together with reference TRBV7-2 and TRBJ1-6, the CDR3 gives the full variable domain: GAGVSQSPSNKVTEKGKDVELRCDPISGHTALYWYRQSLGQGLEFLIYFQGNSAPDKSGLPSDRFSAERTGGSVSTLTIQRTQQEDSAVYLCASSRTGGRGNSPLHFGNGTRLTVT.

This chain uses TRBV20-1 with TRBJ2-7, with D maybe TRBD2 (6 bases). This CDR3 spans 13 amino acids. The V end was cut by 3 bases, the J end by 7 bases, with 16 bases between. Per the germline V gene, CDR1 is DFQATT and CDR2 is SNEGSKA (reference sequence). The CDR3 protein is CSASSAGNLEQYF. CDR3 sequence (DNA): TGCAGTGCTAGTAGCGCGGGGAATCTGGAGCAGTACTTC.

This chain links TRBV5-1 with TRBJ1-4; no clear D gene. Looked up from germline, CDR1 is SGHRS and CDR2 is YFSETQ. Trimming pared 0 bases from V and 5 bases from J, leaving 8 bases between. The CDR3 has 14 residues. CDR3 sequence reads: CASSLDRKNEKLFF. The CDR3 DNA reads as TGCGCCAGCAGCTTGGACAGAAAAAATGAAAAACTGTTTTTT.

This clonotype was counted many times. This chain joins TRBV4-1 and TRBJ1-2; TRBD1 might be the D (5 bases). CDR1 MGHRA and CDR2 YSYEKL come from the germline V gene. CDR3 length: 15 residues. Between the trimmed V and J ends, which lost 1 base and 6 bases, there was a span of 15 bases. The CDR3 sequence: CASSQGTLGMDGYTF. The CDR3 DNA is TGCGCCAGCAGCCAAGGGACACTAGGAATGGATGGCTACACCTTC.

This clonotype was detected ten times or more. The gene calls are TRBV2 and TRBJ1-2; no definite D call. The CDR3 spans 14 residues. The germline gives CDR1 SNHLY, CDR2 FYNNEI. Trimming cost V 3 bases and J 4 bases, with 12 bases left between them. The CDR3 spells CASSELRQSYGYTF. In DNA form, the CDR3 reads TGTGCCAGCAGTGAGCTTCGACAAAGCTATGGCTACACCTTC.

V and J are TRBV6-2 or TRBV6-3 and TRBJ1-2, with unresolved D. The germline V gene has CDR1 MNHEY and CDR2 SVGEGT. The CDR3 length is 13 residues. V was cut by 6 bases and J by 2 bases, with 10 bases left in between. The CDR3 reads CASRTDGNYGYTF. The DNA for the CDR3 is TGTGCCAGCAGGACGGACGGAAACTATGGCTACACCTTC.

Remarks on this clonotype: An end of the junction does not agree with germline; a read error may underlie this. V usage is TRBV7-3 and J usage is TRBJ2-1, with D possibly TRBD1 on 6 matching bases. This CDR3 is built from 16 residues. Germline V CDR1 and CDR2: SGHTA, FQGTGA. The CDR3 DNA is TGTGCCAGCAGCTTAGGGACATCCTCAGCGCACAATGAGAAGTTCTTC. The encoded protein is CASSLGTSSAHNEKFF.

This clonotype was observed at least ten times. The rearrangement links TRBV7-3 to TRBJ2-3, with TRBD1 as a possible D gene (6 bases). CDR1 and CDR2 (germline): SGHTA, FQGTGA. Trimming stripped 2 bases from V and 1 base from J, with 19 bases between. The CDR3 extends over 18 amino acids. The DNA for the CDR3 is TGTGCCAGCAGCTTAGGCGCTTTATTGGACAGCCGCACAGATACGCAGTATTTT. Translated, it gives CASSLGALLDSRTDTQYF.

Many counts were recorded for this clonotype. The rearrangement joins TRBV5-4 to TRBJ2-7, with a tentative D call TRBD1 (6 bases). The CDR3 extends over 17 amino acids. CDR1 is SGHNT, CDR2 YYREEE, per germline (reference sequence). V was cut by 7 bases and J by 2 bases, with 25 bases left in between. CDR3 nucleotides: TGTGCCAGCGAGGACAGATCCGCTGGACCTGCCGCCTACGAGCAGTACTTC. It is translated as CASEDRSAGPAAYEQYF.

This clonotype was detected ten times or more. In DNA form, the CDR3 reads TGTGCCAGCAGCTTAAGGCCAGGGGACCCCTACGAGCAGTACTTC. Amino acids: CASSLRPGDPYEQYF. The chain carries TRBV7-2 and TRBJ2-7; D might be TRBD1 (6 bases). V lost 2 bases and J 2 bases, leaving 13 bases between the germline ends. In germline, CDR1 is SGHTA, CDR2 FQGNSA. The CDR3 is 15 residues long.

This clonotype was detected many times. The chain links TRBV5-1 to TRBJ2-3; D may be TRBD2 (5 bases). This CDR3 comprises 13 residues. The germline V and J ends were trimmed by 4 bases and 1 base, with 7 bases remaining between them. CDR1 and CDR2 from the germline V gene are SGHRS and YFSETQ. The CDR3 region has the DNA TGCGCCAGCAGCGTGGAGGGCACAGATACGCAGTATTTT. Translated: CASSVEGTDTQYF.

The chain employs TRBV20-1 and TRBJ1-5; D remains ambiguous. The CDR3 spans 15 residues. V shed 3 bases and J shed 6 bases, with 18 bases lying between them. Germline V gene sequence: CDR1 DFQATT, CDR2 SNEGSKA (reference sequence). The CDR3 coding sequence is TGCAGTGCTAGGGCCAGATATGAGTTGGGTCAGCCCCAGCATTTT. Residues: CSARARYELGQPQHF.

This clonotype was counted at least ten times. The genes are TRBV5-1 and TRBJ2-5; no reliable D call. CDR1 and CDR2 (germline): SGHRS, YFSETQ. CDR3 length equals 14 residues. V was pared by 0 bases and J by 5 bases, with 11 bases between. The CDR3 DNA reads TGCGCCAGCAGCTTGGGAGGAGTTAGGGAGACCCAGTACTTC. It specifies CASSLGGVRETQYF.

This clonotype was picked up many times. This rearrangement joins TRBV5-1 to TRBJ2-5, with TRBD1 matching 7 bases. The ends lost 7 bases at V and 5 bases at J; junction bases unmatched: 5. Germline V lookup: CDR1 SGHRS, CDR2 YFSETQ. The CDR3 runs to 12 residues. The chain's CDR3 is CASRDSGETQYF. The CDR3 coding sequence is TGCGCCAGCCGGGACAGTGGGGAGACCCAGTACTTC.

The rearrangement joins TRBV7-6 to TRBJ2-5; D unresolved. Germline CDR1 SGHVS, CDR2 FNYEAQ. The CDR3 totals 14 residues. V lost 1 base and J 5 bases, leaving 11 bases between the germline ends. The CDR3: CASSLEGYLETQYF. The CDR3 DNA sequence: TGTGCCAGCAGCTTAGAGGGCTATCTGGAGACCCAGTACTTC.

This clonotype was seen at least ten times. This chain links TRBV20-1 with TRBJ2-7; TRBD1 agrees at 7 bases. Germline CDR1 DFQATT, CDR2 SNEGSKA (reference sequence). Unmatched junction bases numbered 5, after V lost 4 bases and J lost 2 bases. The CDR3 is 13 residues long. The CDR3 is CSAKGQSPYEQYF. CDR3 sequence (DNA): TGCAGTGCTAAGGGACAGTCGCCCTACGAGCAGTACTTC.

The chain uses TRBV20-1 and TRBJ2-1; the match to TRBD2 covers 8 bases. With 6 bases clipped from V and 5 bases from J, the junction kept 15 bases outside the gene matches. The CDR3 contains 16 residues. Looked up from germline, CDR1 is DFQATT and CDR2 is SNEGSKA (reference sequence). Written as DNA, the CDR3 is TGCAGTGCCACACCTCGGGAGGGCCGGGTTGACAATGAGCAGTTCTTC. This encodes CSATPREGRVDNEQFF.

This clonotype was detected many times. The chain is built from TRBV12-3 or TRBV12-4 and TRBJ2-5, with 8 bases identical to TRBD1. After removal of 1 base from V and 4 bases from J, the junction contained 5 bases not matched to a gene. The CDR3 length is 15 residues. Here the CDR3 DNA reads TGTGCCAGCAGTTTAGGGACAGGGCTAGTAGAGACCCAGTACTTC. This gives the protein CASSLGTGLVETQYF.

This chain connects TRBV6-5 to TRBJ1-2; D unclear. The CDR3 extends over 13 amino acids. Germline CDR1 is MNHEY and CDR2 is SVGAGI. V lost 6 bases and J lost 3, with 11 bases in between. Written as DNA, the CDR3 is TGTGCCAGCAGCCTCGGTTTATACTATGGCTACACCTTC. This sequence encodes CASSLGLYYGYTF.

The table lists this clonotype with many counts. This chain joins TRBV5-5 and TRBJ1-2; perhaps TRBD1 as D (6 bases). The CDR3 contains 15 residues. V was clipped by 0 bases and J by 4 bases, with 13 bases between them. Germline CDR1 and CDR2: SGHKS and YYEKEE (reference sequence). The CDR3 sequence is CASSLDPGAGYGYTF. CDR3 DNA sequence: TGTGCCAGCAGCTTGGATCCAGGGGCAGGCTATGGCTACACCTTC. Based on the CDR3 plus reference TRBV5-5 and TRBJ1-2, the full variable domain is DAGVTQSPTHLIKTRGQQVTLRCSPISGHKSVSWYQQVLGQGPQFIFQYYEKEERGRGNFPDRFSARQFPNYSSELNVNALLLGDSALYLCASSLDPGAGYGYTFGSGTRLTVV.

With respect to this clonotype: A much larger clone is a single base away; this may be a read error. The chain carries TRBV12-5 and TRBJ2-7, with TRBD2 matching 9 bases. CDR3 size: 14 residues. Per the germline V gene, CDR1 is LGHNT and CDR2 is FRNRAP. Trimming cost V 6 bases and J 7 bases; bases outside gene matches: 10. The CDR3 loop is CASGTGAGGDEQYF. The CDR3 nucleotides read TGTGCTAGTGGAACCGGAGCGGGGGGCGATGAGCAGTACTTC.

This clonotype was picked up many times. CDR3 coding DNA: TGTGCCTGGAGTGTGACCAGGAATGAGCAGTTCTTC. Translation gives CAWSVTRNEQFF. V gene TRBV30 combines with J gene TRBJ2-1; D not resolved. Germline CDR1 reads GTSNPN; CDR2 reads SVGIG (reference sequence). Trimming removed 0 bases at V and 7 bases at J, with 7 bases between. CDR3 length: 12 amino acids.